The clone carrying this T cell receptor beta chain was seen only a few times. The data stem from a study of blood T cell repertoires in COVID-19. In the study overall: Samples representing acute and convalescent COVID-19 were sourced from the United States, Italy and Spain. Nucleic acid was either cDNA or gDNA, and it came from T cells, B-cell-depleted T cells, or PBMCs.

The V gene end was trimmed by 4 bases and the J gene end by 4 bases; junction bases not matched to a gene: 6. Germline CDR1 MNHEY, CDR2 SVGEGT. The CDR3 is 16 amino acids. Original data processing: Nucleated cell counts were estimated from reference gene primer amplification. Assay used: immunoSEQ multiplex PCR; TCRdb lists only in-frame clones, some missing. V and J calls and clone size follow that table, whereas D and trimming were derived from the DNA. The sample holds 97,000 or so clones, approximately 80% seen once. Sequenced input: peripheral blood. This clonotype originated in a man aged 60-69 years with active or convalescent COVID-19. This chain connects TRBV6-2 or TRBV6-3 to TRBJ2-3; 12 nucleotides align to TRBD2. CDR3 DNA sequence: TGTGCCAGCAGTTCCACCCTAGCGGGAGGGTCAGATACGCAGTATTTT. Translating it yields CASSSTLAGGSDTQYF.